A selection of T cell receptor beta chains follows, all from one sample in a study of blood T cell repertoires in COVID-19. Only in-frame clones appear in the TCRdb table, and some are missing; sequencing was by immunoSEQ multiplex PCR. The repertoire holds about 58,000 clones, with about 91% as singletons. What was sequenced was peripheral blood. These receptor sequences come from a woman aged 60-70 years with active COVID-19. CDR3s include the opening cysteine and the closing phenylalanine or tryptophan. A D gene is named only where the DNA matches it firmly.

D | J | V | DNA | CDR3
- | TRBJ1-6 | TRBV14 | TGTGCCAGCAGCTTAAAACCAGGGGCACCCCTCCACTTT | CASSLKPGAPLHF
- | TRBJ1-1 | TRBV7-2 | TGTGCCAGCAGCCGAGGAACCCCAGCTTTCTTT | CASSRGTPAFF
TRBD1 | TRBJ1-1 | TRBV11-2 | TGTGCCAGCAGCTTAGATCTAGACAGGGCGAATACGGGGGCTTTCTTT | CASSLDLDRANTGAFF
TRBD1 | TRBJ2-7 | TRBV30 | TGTGCCTGGAGTTTGCTCCGGGACAGCCCCTACGAGCAGTACTTC | CAWSLLRDSPYEQYF
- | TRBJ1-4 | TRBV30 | TGTGCCTGGAGCCCGACAGCCGGTAATGAAAAACTGTTTTTT | CAWSPTAGNEKLFF
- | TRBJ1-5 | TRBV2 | TGTGCCAGCAGTGTTCTGCGGGGGAAACGGCAGCCCCAGCATTTT | CASSVLRGKRQPQHF
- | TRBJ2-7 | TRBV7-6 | TGTGCCAGCAGCTTAGCCCCTACCGGGACACCTAGTATCGAGCAGTACTTC | CASSLAPTGTPSIEQYF
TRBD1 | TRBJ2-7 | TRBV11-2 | TGTGCCAGCAGCTCACAGGGGACCTACGAGCAGTACTTC | CASSSQGTYEQYF
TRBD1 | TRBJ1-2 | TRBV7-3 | TGTGCCAGCAGCTTCACAGGGGGCTGGGGTGGCTACACCTTC | CASSFTGGWGGYTF
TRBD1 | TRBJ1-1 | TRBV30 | TGTGCCTGGAGACTACCGGGACAGCCAACCGAAGCTTTCTTT | CAWRLPGQPTEAFF
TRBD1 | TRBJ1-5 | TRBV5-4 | TGTGCCAGCAGCCGAGACAGGGGGCTTCAGCCCCAGCATTTT | CASSRDRGLQPQHF
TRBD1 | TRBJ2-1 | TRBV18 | TGTGCCAGCTCACTACCGGGACAGGGGGCCAGCAATGAGCAGTTCTTC | CASSLPGQGASNEQFF